This is a list of T cell receptor beta chains from one sample in a study of cytomegalovirus exposure and HLA in healthy donors. Clones were sequenced by immunoSEQ multiplex PCR, and TCRdb holds only the in-frame ones, with some missing. The sample yields over 150,000 clones, 70% to 90% seen once. The sample comprised PBMCs. Receptor source: a man aged 18 to 30 in good health and CMV-seropositive. The CDR3 runs from the conserved cysteine through the conserved F or W. A D gene is named only where the DNA matches it firmly. Not all rows give a size; the values are once, few, many and, for expanded clones, a class.

D gene,V gene,J gene,clone size,CDR3 protein,CDR3 DNA
TRBD1,TRBV6-5,TRBJ2-7,once,CATYGTGVYEQYF,TGTGCCACCTACGGGACAGGGGTCTACGAGCAGTACTTC
TRBD2,TRBV7-2,TRBJ2-1,-,CASSFERGARYNEQFF,TGTGCCAGCAGCTTCGAGCGGGGGGCCCGCTACAATGAGCAGTTCTTC
-,TRBV27,TRBJ2-7,-,CASRLSSNYEQYF,TGTGCCAGCAGGCTCTCCAGTAACTACGAGCAGTACTTC
TRBD2,TRBV6-6,TRBJ2-3,-,CASSYSEREGTDTQYF,TGTGCCAGCAGTTACTCGGAGCGGGAGGGCACAGATACGCAGTATTTT
-,TRBV6-5,TRBJ1-5,-,CASRPLQGPQPQHF,TGTGCCAGCAGACCCCTCCAGGGTCCGCAGCCCCAGCATTTT
-,TRBV6-1,TRBJ1-5,-,CASSRGDSNQPQHF,TGTGCCAGCAGTCGGGGGGATAGCAATCAGCCCCAGCATTTT
-,TRBV29-1,TRBJ2-1,few,CSVAGRRNEQFF,TGCAGCGTTGCAGGAAGAAGGAATGAGCAGTTCTTC
-,TRBV5-5,TRBJ1-2,few,CASARGYGNYGYTF,TGTGCCAGCGCACGGGGATACGGGAACTATGGCTACACCTTC
-,TRBV9,TRBJ1-2,-,CASSATAGYTF,TGTGCCAGCAGCGCCACAGCTGGCTACACCTTC
-,TRBV2,TRBJ1-5,-,CASSGRGYSNQPQHF,TGTGCCAGCAGTGGAAGGGGGTATAGCAATCAGCCCCAGCATTTT
-,TRBV11-2,TRBJ2-7,-,CASRRPGLLRNEQYF,TGTGCCAGCAGAAGACCGGGACTGTTGAGGAACGAGCAGTACTTC
TRBD2,TRBV15,TRBJ2-1,-,CATSRGFRAGLADYNEQFF,TGTGCCACCAGCAGAGGTTTTAGGGCGGGACTAGCGGACTACAATGAGCAGTTCTTC
TRBD2,TRBV5-4,TRBJ2-7,-,CASSFYITSGGNEQYF,TGTGCCAGCAGCTTTTACATAACTAGCGGGGGGAACGAGCAGTACTTC
TRBD2,TRBV7-2,TRBJ2-3,-,CASSLSSASGITDTQYF,TGTGCCAGCAGCTTATCTTCGGCTAGCGGGATCACAGATACGCAGTATTTT
-,TRBV4-1,TRBJ2-5,-,CASAGAETGRQETQYF,TGCGCCAGCGCTGGGGCAGAGACAGGGAGGCAAGAGACCCAGTACTTC
TRBD2,TRBV29-1,TRBJ2-1,-,CSVTRTSGRSSYNEQFF,TGCAGCGTGACCCGGACTAGCGGGAGGAGCTCCTACAATGAGCAGTTCTTC
TRBD2,TRBV19,TRBJ2-1,-,CASSIIAGVPNEQFF,TGTGCCAGTAGTATTATAGCGGGAGTTCCCAATGAGCAGTTCTTC
TRBD2,TRBV11-2,TRBJ2-3,-,CASSLAGGNTQYF,TGTGCCAGCAGCTTAGCGGGGGGGAATACGCAGTATTTT
-,TRBV4-3,TRBJ1-4,-,CASTPEGGFAEKLFF,TGCGCCAGCACCCCAGAGGGGGGATTTGCTGAAAAACTGTTTTTT
TRBD1,TRBV10-2,TRBJ1-2,-,CASSESPLDRGVHGYTF,TGCGCCAGCAGTGAGTCTCCCTTAGACAGGGGAGTGCATGGCTACACCTTC
-,TRBV6-1,TRBJ2-3,-,CASSESGTQYF,TGTGCCAGCAGTGAATCGGGTACGCAGTATTTT
TRBD1,TRBV5-8,TRBJ1-4,-,CASSPGQATTNEKLFF,TGTGCCAGCAGCCCGGGACAGGCAACAACTAATGAAAAACTGTTTTTT
TRBD2,TRBV5-8,TRBJ2-3,-,CASSLELAGEGTQYF,TGTGCCAGCAGCTTGGAGCTAGCGGGAGAGGGTACGCAGTATTTT
TRBD1,TRBV2,TRBJ1-5,-,CASIADRARDQPQHF,TGTGCCAGCATCGCGGACAGGGCGCGGGATCAGCCCCAGCATTTT
TRBD1,TRBV19,TRBJ2-7,few,CASSEGTGISYEQYF,TGTGCCAGTAGTGAGGGGACAGGGATTTCCTACGAGCAGTACTTC
-,TRBV19,TRBJ2-7,-,CASSIDLGNSYEQYF,TGTGCCAGTAGTATAGATCTCGGGAACTCCTACGAGCAGTACTTC
-,TRBV7-9,TRBJ1-1,-,CASSRMGGGTEAFF,TGTGCCAGCAGCCGCATGGGGGGTGGGACTGAAGCTTTCTTT
TRBD2,TRBV7-8,TRBJ2-1,-,CASSLGAPLAGEGDEQFF,TGTGCCAGCAGCTTAGGGGCCCCCCTAGCGGGGGAGGGTGATGAGCAGTTCTTC
-,TRBV19,TRBJ1-2,-,CASRGLYGYTF,TGTGCCAGTAGGGGCCTCTATGGCTACACCTTC
TRBD1,TRBV6-5,TRBJ1-2,-,CASTDRAEGYTF,TGTGCCAGCACCGACAGGGCGGAGGGCTACACCTTC
TRBD2,TRBV27,TRBJ2-7,-,CASSLFSGSGNEQYF,TGTGCCAGCAGTTTATTTAGCGGGAGCGGCAACGAGCAGTACTTC
TRBD1,TRBV7-9,TRBJ2-7,-,CASSLGTGGRYEQYF,TGTGCCAGCAGCTTAGGGACAGGGGGTCGCTACGAGCAGTACTTC
-,TRBV30,TRBJ1-1,-,CAWRSNYREAFF,TGTGCCTGGAGGAGTAATTACAGGGAAGCTTTCTTT
TRBD1,TRBV27,TRBJ2-7,-,CASSSPGQGKSKQYF,TGTGCCAGCAGTTCCCCCGGACAGGGGAAGAGTAAGCAGTACTTC
TRBD2,TRBV4-3,TRBJ2-3,once,CASSQDLGRAQDTQYF,TGCGCCAGCAGCCAAGATCTCGGGAGGGCTCAAGATACGCAGTATTTT
-,TRBV5-1,TRBJ1-6,-,CASSLEREGSPLHF,TGCGCCAGCAGCTTGGAGCGTGAAGGCTCACCCCTCCACTTT
TRBD2,TRBV4-1,TRBJ2-1,-,CASSPVEAGGTDEQFF,TGCGCCAGCAGCCCCGTTGAAGCGGGGGGGACCGATGAGCAGTTCTTC
-,TRBV15,TRBJ2-7,-,CATSRGGSYEQYF,TGTGCCACCAGCAGAGGAGGGAGCTACGAGCAGTACTTC
-,TRBV7-3,TRBJ2-3,-,CASSDGLGADTQYF,TGTGCCAGCAGCGACGGCCTAGGGGCAGATACGCAGTATTTT
-,TRBV5-4,TRBJ2-5,-,CASTEAETQYF,TGTGCCAGCACTGAAGCAGAGACCCAGTACTTC
-,TRBV5-1,TRBJ1-2,-,CASSLLFRGQTTSNYGYTF,TGCGCCAGCAGCTTGCTGTTTCGCGGACAGACGACCTCTAACTATGGCTACACCTTC
-,TRBV27,TRBJ1-6,-,CASSSTPPTGLPNSPLHF,TGTGCCAGCAGTTCCACGCCACCCACAGGCCTTCCTAATTCACCCCTCCACTTT
-,TRBV29-1,TRBJ1-2,-,CSVESGAYGYTF,TGCAGCGTTGAATCTGGGGCATATGGCTACACCTTC
TRBD1,TRBV27,TRBJ1-3,-,CASITRTGGNTIYF,TGTGCCAGCATCACTAGGACAGGGGGAAACACCATATATTTT